These 29 T cell receptor beta chains were all obtained from the same sample, sequenced in a study of blood T cell repertoires in COVID-19. Data came from immunoSEQ multiplex PCR; TCRdb stores just in-frame clones and leaves some out. The table shows 150,000 to 200,000 clones, with around nine tenths occurring only once. Sequencing was carried out using PBMCs or T cells enriched from blood (not recorded which). All receptors come from a woman aged 50 to 60 who had recovered from COVID-19.

The chain couples TRBV4-2 to TRBJ1-2; 7 bases line up with TRBD1. The CDR3 contains 15 residues. CDR1 and CDR2 from the germline V gene are LGHNA and YNFKEQ. The V segment lost 0 bases and the J segment 3 bases; nucleotides outside the gene matches: 4. DNA for the CDR3: TGTGCCAGCAGCCAAGATGAGGGACAGTACTATGGCTACACCTTC. This gives the protein CASSQDEGQYYGYTF.

In its sample, this clone was seen once. J is TRBJ2-1 and V is TRBV7-3; TRBD2 aligns across 7 bases. The CDR3 is 15 amino acids. The junction had 4 bases not matched to a gene; V was cut back by 2 bases and J by 3 bases. Germline V gene lookup returns CDR1 SGHTA and CDR2 FQGTGA. Written as DNA, the CDR3 is TGTGCCAGCAGCTTATATACGGGGGGCTACAATGAGCAGTTCTTC. Translation: CASSLYTGGYNEQFF.

This chain joins TRBV7-3 and TRBJ2-5; 8 bases line up with TRBD2. Per the germline V gene, CDR1 is SGHTA and CDR2 is FQGTGA. The V gene end was trimmed by 3 bases and the J gene end by 4 bases; junction bases not matched to a gene: 7. The CDR3 totals 15 residues. As DNA, the CDR3 is TGTGCCAGCAGCTTGATAGCGGGGCCGGGAGAGACCCAGTACTTC. Its translation: CASSLIAGPGETQYF.

On this clone: Germline and junction disagree at one end, which may indicate a read error. The chain employs TRBV9 and TRBJ1-1; D is unclear. There are 12 residues in the CDR3. Looked up from germline, CDR1 is SGDLS and CDR2 is YYNGEE. The CDR3 is CASSPIGVNPGF. The DNA for the CDR3 is TGTGCCAGCAGCCCTATCGGGGTGAACCCGGGCTTT.

J is TRBJ1-6 and V is TRBV4-3, with D hard to call. The CDR3 spans 14 residues. CDR1 and CDR2 (germline): LGHNA, YSLEER. V was pared by 1 base and J by 5 bases, with 6 bases between. The CDR3 region has the DNA TGCGCCAGCAGCCAAGGTCCTAATAATTCACCCCTCCACTTT. As protein: CASSQGPNNSPLHF.

This clone was seen a single time. The J gene is TRBJ2-5, the V gene TRBV5-4, with D maybe TRBD2 (5 bases). The V gene's germline CDR1 is SGHNT and CDR2 YYREEE (reference sequence). The germline V and J ends were trimmed by 0 bases and 4 bases, with 13 bases remaining between them. CDR3 size: 15 residues. This chain's CDR3 is CASSLGTDRPETQYF. CDR3 DNA: TGTGCCAGCAGCTTGGGGACTGACCGTCCAGAGACCCAGTACTTC.

The CDR3 loop is CSVTSWGELFF. The DNA for the CDR3 is TGCAGCGTTACTAGTTGGGGGGAGCTGTTTTTT. The chain combines TRBV29-1 with TRBJ2-2; possibly TRBD2 for D (5 bases). The CDR3 consists of 11 residues. Trimming shortened V by 5 bases and J by 8 bases, and 9 bases separated the two germline ends. Germline V gives CDR1 SQVTM, CDR2 ANQGSEA.

The chain links TRBV6-2 or TRBV6-3 to TRBJ1-5; tentatively, D is TRBD1 (5 bases). The V end lost 2 bases, the J end lost 3 bases, and 8 bases lay between the germline ends. CDR1 is MNHEY and CDR2 is SVGEGT in the germline V gene. The CDR3 is made up of 14 amino acids. The CDR3 spells CASSYDSLNQPQHF. CDR3 sequence (DNA): TGTGCCAGCAGTTACGACAGCCTCAATCAGCCCCAGCATTTT.

The V and J genes are TRBV15 and TRBJ2-3; D is unresolved. The CDR3 totals 15 residues. Germline V CDR1 and CDR2: LNHNV, YYDKDF (reference sequence). Trimming pared 6 bases from V and 11 bases from J, leaving 24 bases between. The CDR3 protein is CATRAPAPSWIGQYF. CDR3 DNA: TGTGCCACCAGGGCCCCAGCGCCGAGCTGGATTGGGCAGTATTTT.

V gene TRBV24-1 combines with J gene TRBJ2-1; 7 nucleotides agree with TRBD1. From germline, CDR1 is KGHDR and CDR2 SFDVKD. This CDR3 comprises 17 residues. The J segment lost 2 bases and the V segment lost 3 bases, leaving 9 bases of the junction unmatched. The CDR3 coding sequence is TGTGCCACCAGTGATCCCACGACAGGGAAAGCCTACAATGAGCAGTTCTTC. Encoded protein: CATSDPTTGKAYNEQFF.

The chain carries TRBV6-5 and TRBJ1-6; 10 bases agree with TRBD1. This CDR3 has 15 residues. Germline lookup yields CDR1 MNHEY and CDR2 SVGAGI. Trimming at V came to 2 bases and at J to 6 bases, leaving 1 base not matched to a gene. CDR3: CASSYGDRGNSPLHF. The CDR3 DNA reads as TGTGCCAGCAGTTACGGGGACAGGGGTAATTCACCCCTCCACTTT.

This clone has ten or more counts. This sequence joins TRBV22-1 and TRBJ1-1; no DNA check was done on the table's D call, TRBD1. TRBV22-1 is designated a pseudogene. The CDR3 totals 17 residues. The CDR3 DNA sequence: TGTCCTGGGAGCGGATCGGACAGGGAAGGTCTCGGCACTGAAGCTTTCTTT. It is translated as CPGSGSDREGLGTEAFF.

The CDR3 bases are TGCAGCGTCGCGACAGGGACAAATCAGCCCCAGCATTTT. It yields the protein CSVATGTNQPQHF. The chain employs TRBV29-1 and TRBJ1-5, with 7 bases lining up with TRBD1. The germline CDR1 and CDR2 sequences are SQVTM and ANQGSEA. CDR3 size: 13 residues. After removal of 6 bases from V and 4 bases from J, the junction contained 6 bases not matched to a gene.

The V call is TRBV2, the J call TRBJ2-5, with 7 bases matching TRBD1. V trimming: 4 bases; J trimming: 9 bases; junction bases outside the gene matches: 2. CDR3 length: 11 residues. Germline V gene sequence: CDR1 SNHLY, CDR2 FYNNEI. CDR3 bases: TGTGCCAGCAGTGGCCAGGGGGCCCAGTACTTC. Translating gives CASSGQGAQYF.

This chain joins TRBV6-2 or TRBV6-3 and TRBJ1-1, with D tentatively TRBD1 (6 bases). Trimming took 4 bases from V and 8 from J, leaving 14 bases between them. The CDR3 spans 13 residues. Germline V lookup: CDR1 MNHEY, CDR2 SVGEGT. Here the CDR3 DNA reads TGTGCCAGCAGTTCTATCAGGGGCACCGAAGCTTTCTTT. It is translated as CASSSIRGTEAFF.

The chain carries TRBV3-1 (or the pseudogene TRBV3-2) and TRBJ1-4; 9 nucleotides align to TRBD1. The germline gives CDR1 LGHDT, CDR2 YNNKEL (reference sequence). The CDR3 consists of 16 residues. The trim removed 6 bases at V and 1 base at J, leaving 6 bases unmatched. CDR3 sequence (DNA): TGTGCCAGCAGTGACAGGGGGGGAATAACTAATGAAAAACTGTTTTTT. Residues: CASSDRGGITNEKLFF.

Regarding this clone: A junction end diverges from the germline sequence, so it may reflect a read error. This chain joins TRBV7-7 and TRBJ2-5; TRBD2 matches 13 bases. The CDR3 has 15 amino acids. Germline V gene data show CDR1 as SSHAT and CDR2 as FNYEAQ (reference sequence). The CDR3 DNA sequence: TGTGCTAGCAGCCAGGGACTAGCGGGGAGGGAGACCCAGTACTTC. Its protein is CASSQGLAGRETQYF.

V usage is TRBV18 and J usage is TRBJ2-2; 12 bases align to TRBD1. CDR1 and CDR2 (germline): KGHSH, LQKENI. The CDR3 is 14 amino acids. The V gene end was trimmed by 6 bases and the J gene end by 8 bases; junction bases not matched to a gene: 4. CDR3 coding DNA: TGTGCCAGCTCGCCGGGACAGGGGGCAGGGGAGCTGTTTTTT. This gives the protein CASSPGQGAGELFF.

This clone appeared once. The CDR3 here is CASSFPKPTGAEAFF. Here the CDR3 DNA reads TGTGCCAGCAGTTTCCCCAAGCCGACGGGGGCTGAAGCTTTCTTT. The chain uses TRBV28 and TRBJ1-1; D may be TRBD1 (5 bases). Germline lookup yields CDR1 MDHEN and CDR2 SYDVKM. Trimming cost V 3 bases and J 6 bases, with 17 bases left between them. This CDR3 spans 15 amino acids.

This clone was recorded only once. V usage is TRBV3-1 (or the pseudogene TRBV3-2) and J usage is TRBJ2-5; possible D gene TRBD1, 5 bases. The CDR3 extends over 15 amino acids. Per germline, CDR1 LGHDT and CDR2 YNNKEL (reference sequence). The germline V and J ends were trimmed by 0 bases and 5 bases, with 13 bases remaining between them. The CDR3 region is CASSQEVSSGETQYF. The CDR3 nucleotides read TGTGCCAGCAGCCAAGAGGTTAGCTCAGGGGAGACCCAGTACTTC.

The chain combines TRBV5-1 with TRBJ2-2; D is undetermined. Per germline, CDR1 SGHRS and CDR2 YFSETQ. This CDR3 comprises 14 residues. V was shortened by 4 bases and J by 4 bases, with 11 bases between the two germline ends. CDR3 sequence (DNA): TGCGCCAGCAGCGAGATGAGCACCACCGGGGAGCTGTTTTTT. It translates to CASSEMSTTGELFF.

This chain's CDR3 is CASSQTGIQETQYF. The CDR3 coding sequence is TGTGCCAGCAGCCAGACCGGGATACAAGAGACCCAGTACTTC. The rearrangement uses TRBV7-2 and TRBJ2-5; perhaps TRBD2 as D (5 bases). CDR3 length equals 14 residues. Germline values: CDR1 SGHTA, CDR2 FQGNSA. Trimming took 5 bases from V and 2 from J, leaving 12 bases between them.

Of note for this clone: The same CDR3 is also encoded by other DNA sequences in this sample. The chain has TRBV18 and TRBJ1-2; 7 bases are shared with TRBD1. Germline trimming cut 3 bases from V and 6 bases from J; bases unmatched to any gene: 4. Germline V gene sequence: CDR1 KGHSH, CDR2 LQKENI. The CDR3 length is 13 residues. The CDR3 region is CASSPRQGDGYTF. The CDR3 coding sequence is TGTGCCAGCTCACCTAGACAGGGTGATGGCTACACCTTC.

V gene TRBV5-4 combines with J gene TRBJ2-7; TRBD1 might be the D (6 bases). V was shortened by 4 bases and J by 1 base, with 15 bases between the two germline ends. There are 15 residues in the CDR3. The V gene's germline CDR1 is SGHNT and CDR2 YYREEE (reference sequence). In nucleotides, the CDR3 is TGTGCCAGCAGCCAATGGGGGCGAGGTTCCTACGAGCAGTACTTC. Its translation: CASSQWGRGSYEQYF.

This chain joins TRBV19 and TRBJ1-1; D is uncertain. Between the trimmed V and J ends, which lost 3 bases and 6 bases, there was a span of 8 bases. The CDR3 consists of 12 residues. Per the germline V gene, CDR1 is LNHDA and CDR2 is SQIVND (reference sequence). The CDR3 here is CASSISGAEAFF. The CDR3 coding sequence is TGTGCCAGTAGTATCAGCGGGGCTGAAGCTTTCTTT.

The chain uses TRBV10-3 and TRBJ1-5, with TRBD1 identical over 10 bases. The CDR3 is 15 residues long. Germline CDR1 reads ENHRY; CDR2 reads SYGVKD. After removal of 1 base from V and 7 bases from J, the junction contained 4 bases not matched to a gene. CDR3 protein: CAISEYGTGAQPQHF. CDR3 DNA: TGTGCCATCAGTGAGTATGGGACAGGGGCACAGCCCCAGCATTTT.

This clone was seen just once. The J gene is TRBJ2-7, the V gene TRBV6-5; no firm D call. This CDR3 contains 14 residues. Between the trimmed V and J ends, which lost 6 bases and 4 bases, there was a span of 16 bases. Germline V gives CDR1 MNHEY, CDR2 SVGAGI. The CDR3 coding sequence is TGTGCCAGCAGCAGAGCGCCACGCGTGTACGAGCAGTACTTC. Protein product: CASSRAPRVYEQYF.

The chain recombines TRBV19 with TRBJ1-3, with no clear D. The CDR3 is 12 residues long. V gave up 0 bases and J gave up 7 bases, with 4 bases separating them. Germline V CDR1 and CDR2: LNHDA, SQIVND (reference sequence). The CDR3 DNA sequence: TGTGCCAGTAGTATAGAACAGAACACCATATATTTT. As protein: CASSIEQNTIYF.

The chain couples TRBV19 to TRBJ1-5; D ambiguous. Trimming took 6 bases from V and 7 from J, leaving 19 bases between them. Germline CDR1 LNHDA, CDR2 SQIVND (reference sequence). The CDR3 sequence is 15 residues long. CDR3 sequence: CASSGSTPREQPQHF. CDR3 nucleotide sequence: TGTGCCAGTAGCGGCTCGACACCTAGGGAGCAGCCCCAGCATTTT.